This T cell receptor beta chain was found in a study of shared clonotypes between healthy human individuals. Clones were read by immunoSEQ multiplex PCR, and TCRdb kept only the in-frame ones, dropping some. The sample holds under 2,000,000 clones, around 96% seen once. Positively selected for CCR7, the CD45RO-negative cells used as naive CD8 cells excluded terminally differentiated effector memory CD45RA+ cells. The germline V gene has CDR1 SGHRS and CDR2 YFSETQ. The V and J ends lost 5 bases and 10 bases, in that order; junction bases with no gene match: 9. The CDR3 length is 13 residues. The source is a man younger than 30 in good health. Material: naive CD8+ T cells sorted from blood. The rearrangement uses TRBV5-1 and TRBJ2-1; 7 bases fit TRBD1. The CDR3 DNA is TGCGCCAGCAGTTTTTGGGACAGCCAGGAGCAGTTCTTC. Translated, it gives CASSFWDSQEQFF.